Presented here are 32 T cell receptor beta chains from one specimen sequenced in a study of cytomegalovirus exposure and HLA in healthy donors. The PCR made use of 60 Vbeta and 13 Jbeta primers. Clones were read by immunoSEQ multiplex PCR, and TCRdb kept only the in-frame ones, dropping some. The table records about 160,000 clones, around 78% of them present only once. Source material: PBMCs. Receptors were obtained from a woman between 45 and 60 years old in good health and CMV-seropositive.

The chain combines TRBV2 with TRBJ2-2, with D maybe TRBD2 (5 bases). Trimming removed 2 bases at V and 1 base at J, with 8 bases between. The germline CDR1 and CDR2 sequences are SNHLY and FYNNEI. This CDR3 has 15 residues. The CDR3 here is CASSESAGNTGELFF. The DNA for the CDR3 is TGTGCCAGCAGTGAATCGGCGGGGAACACCGGGGAGCTGTTTTTT.

J is TRBJ1-5 and V is TRBV28, with 10 bases identical to TRBD1. The CDR3 length is 15 residues. The germline V gene encodes CDR1 MDHEN and CDR2 SYDVKM. V dropped 2 bases and J dropped 6; count of bases not matched to a gene: 4. The CDR3: CASSLPTGGSQPQHF. CDR3 in DNA: TGTGCCAGCAGTTTACCGACAGGGGGCAGTCAGCCCCAGCATTTT.

V usage is TRBV5-1 and J usage is TRBJ1-3; D unresolved. CDR1 and CDR2 (germline): SGHRS, YFSETQ. The CDR3 length is 14 residues. The V gene lost 5 bases and the J gene lost 0 bases, with 9 bases spanning the gap. DNA of the CDR3: TGCGCCAGCAGTTTCGGAGTCTCTGGAAACACCATATATTTT. Translating it yields CASSFGVSGNTIYF.

This chain joins TRBV9 and TRBJ1-1; the D is unclear. Germline V gene lookup returns CDR1 SGDLS and CDR2 YYNGEE. Trimming took 3 bases from V and 1 from J, leaving 7 bases between them. This CDR3 is built from 13 residues. The CDR3 is CASSERRNTEAFF. In DNA form, the CDR3 reads TGTGCCAGCAGCGAGAGGAGGAACACTGAAGCTTTCTTT.

A word on this clone: One junction end does not reproduce the germline sequence, and a read error may be involved. The chain uses TRBV7-9 and TRBJ2-7; TRBD1 agrees at 7 bases. The CDR3 runs to 13 residues. Germline assignment: CDR1 SEHNR and CDR2 FQNEAQ (reference sequence). The CDR3, as DNA: TGTGCCAGCAGTTTAGACAGGGTGGAGGAGCAGTACTTC. Its translation is CASSLDRVEEQYF.

This chain joins TRBV6-5 and TRBJ2-2; the D gene is possibly TRBD2 (5 bases). This CDR3 spans 12 amino acids. V dropped 6 bases and J dropped 7 bases, with 9 bases sitting between them. CDR1 MNHEY and CDR2 SVGAGI come from the germline V gene. The CDR3 coding sequence is TGTGCCAGCAGATTTGGACTCGGGGAGCTGTTTTTT. The encoded protein is CASRFGLGELFF.

V and J are TRBV18 and TRBJ1-1; 8 nucleotides match TRBD1. The CDR3 has 13 amino acids. Looked up from germline, CDR1 is KGHSH and CDR2 is LQKENI. J gave up 6 bases and V 3 bases, and 3 bases lay outside the gene matches. The CDR3, as DNA: TGTGCCAGCTCACCGAACAGGGGGGCTGAAGCTTTCTTT. It specifies CASSPNRGAEAFF.

The chain joins TRBV7-8 to TRBJ2-1; 10 bases fit TRBD2. The germline V gene encodes CDR1 SGHVS and CDR2 FQNEAQ. V was pared by 4 bases and J by 2 bases, with 2 bases of the junction left unmatched. The CDR3 is 15 amino acids. The CDR3 spells CASSWSGGAYNEQFF. CDR3 coding DNA: TGTGCCAGCAGCTGGAGCGGGGGGGCCTACAATGAGCAGTTCTTC.

The chain has TRBV4-3 and TRBJ2-6; 9 bases fit TRBD1. The CDR3 runs 18 residues. Germline V gene sequence: CDR1 LGHNA, CDR2 YSLEER. V was pared by 4 bases and J by 4 bases, with 11 bases of the junction left unmatched. DNA for the CDR3: TGCGCCAGCAGCCCCGCGGGACAGGGTTTAGGGGGGGCCAACGTCCTGACTTTC. Protein: CASSPAGQGLGGANVLTF.

This chain links TRBV19 with TRBJ2-7; D is perhaps TRBD2 (6 bases). Germline V gene lookup returns CDR1 LNHDA and CDR2 SQIVND (reference sequence). V lost 6 bases to trimming and J lost 6 bases, with 15 bases between them. The CDR3 covers 13 residues. In DNA form, the CDR3 reads TGTGCCAGTAGGGGACTGAACCTACCCGAGCAGTACTTC. Amino acid sequence: CASRGLNLPEQYF.

This clone was counted only a few times. Mismatch with germline at one junction end may stem from a read error. CDR3 DNA sequence: TGTGCCGGTAGAATGAGGGGGCCGCGCGGGAGGGCCTGTTCCTACGAGCAGTACTTC. Translation gives CAGRMRGPRGRACSYEQYF. The rearrangement joins TRBV19 to TRBJ2-7; 9 nucleotides line up with TRBD2. The CDR3 spans 19 residues. The germline CDR1 and CDR2 sequences are LNHDA and SQIVND (reference sequence).

This chain joins TRBV16 and TRBJ2-3, with 7 bases aligning to TRBD1. The germline CDR1 and CDR2 sequences are KGHSY and FQNENV. J was trimmed by 2 bases and V by 3 bases; bases with no gene match: 2. This CDR3 spans 14 amino acids. The CDR3: CASSHRGFTDTQYF. CDR3 bases: TGTGCCAGCAGCCACAGGGGGTTCACAGATACGCAGTATTTT. The whole variable domain, remainder taken from reference TRBV16 and TRBJ2-3, is GEEVAQTPKHLVRGEGQKAKLYCAPIKGHSYVFWYQQVLKNEFKFLISFQNENVFDETGMPKERFSAKCLPNSPCSLEIQATKLEDSAVYFCASSHRGFTDTQYFGPGTRLTVL.

The genes are TRBV6-1 and TRBJ1-6; 7 bases fit TRBD1. The CDR3 length is 15 residues. The germline V gene encodes CDR1 MNHNS and CDR2 SASEGT. Trimming at V came to 3 bases and at J to 9 bases, leaving 8 bases not matched to a gene. CDR3 region: CASSEKQGSGSPLHF. The CDR3 region has the DNA TGTGCCAGCAGTGAGAAACAGGGGTCGGGTTCACCCCTCCACTTT.

V gene TRBV27 combines with J gene TRBJ1-2, with D perhaps matching TRBD1 (5 bases). Between the trimmed V and J ends, which lost 2 bases and 4 bases, there was a span of 11 bases. The V gene's germline CDR1 is MNHEY and CDR2 SMNVEV (reference sequence). This CDR3 has 14 residues. In nucleotides, the CDR3 is TGTGCCAGCAGTTTAAAGGGAACAGGCTATGGCTACACCTTC. It encodes CASSLKGTGYGYTF.

V and J are TRBV28 and TRBJ1-4, with a tentative D call TRBD1 (5 bases). Looked up from germline, CDR1 is MDHEN and CDR2 is SYDVKM. The CDR3 covers 14 residues. Trimming pared 4 bases from V and 8 bases from J, leaving 14 bases between. The CDR3 DNA sequence: TGTGCCAGCAGTTCACTAACAGGAGGGGAAAAACTGTTTTTT. Translation: CASSSLTGGEKLFF.

This clone was picked up a small number of times. The chain couples TRBV28 to TRBJ2-3; 7 nucleotides match TRBD2. The V segment lost 7 bases and the J segment 3 bases; nucleotides outside the gene matches: 10. The CDR3 length is 15 residues. Germline V gene lookup returns CDR1 MDHEN and CDR2 SYDVKM. The CDR3 DNA sequence: TGTGCCAGCACCCCCGGGCTAGCGGAAACAGATACGCAGTATTTT. Amino acid sequence: CASTPGLAETDTQYF.

The V gene is TRBV27, the J gene TRBJ2-5; TRBD2 agrees at 8 bases. CDR3 length: 15 residues. CDR1 and CDR2 from the germline V gene are MNHEY and SMNVEV (reference sequence). Trimming took 6 bases from V and 9 from J; bases not matched to a gene: 15. CDR3 sequence reads: CASSPWGWPGGAQYF. The CDR3, as DNA: TGTGCCAGCAGCCCCTGGGGCTGGCCGGGGGGGGCCCAGTACTTC.

The rearrangement links TRBV19 to TRBJ2-7; weak D call: TRBD1 (6 bases). V gave up 4 bases and J gave up 3 bases, with 13 bases separating them. CDR1 and CDR2 (germline): LNHDA, SQIVND (reference sequence). The CDR3 is made up of 14 amino acids. CDR3: CASSRKGDLYEQYF. The CDR3 nucleotides read TGTGCCAGTAGTAGGAAGGGGGACCTCTACGAGCAGTACTTC.

The CDR3 bases are TGCGCCAGCAGCCCCTCGGTTAACGAAAAACTGTTTTTT. This sequence encodes CASSPSVNEKLFF. The gene calls are TRBV4-3 and TRBJ1-4, with D hard to call. CDR3 length: 13 residues. The V gene's germline CDR1 is LGHNA and CDR2 YSLEER. V lost 4 bases to trimming and J lost 8 bases, with 11 bases between them.

The sample holds a few counts of this clone. The CDR3, as DNA: TGTGCCAGCCCTCCTCCGGGACATTTAAATGAGCAGTTCTTC. Encoded protein: CASPPPGHLNEQFF. The chain combines TRBV7-8 with TRBJ2-1, with D maybe TRBD1 (6 bases). This CDR3 has 14 residues. Germline V lookup: CDR1 SGHVS, CDR2 FQNEAQ. With 8 bases removed from V and 7 bases from J, the gap between germline ends came to 18 bases. The variable domain in full, completed from reference TRBV7-8 and TRBJ2-1, reads GAGVSQSPRYKVAKRGQDVALRCDPISGHVSLFWYQQALGQGPEFLTYFQNEAQLDKSGLPSDRFFAERPEGSVSTLKIQRTQQEDSAVYLCASPPPGHLNEQFFGPGTRLTVL.

The V gene is TRBV25-1, the J gene TRBJ1-2; D is possibly TRBD1 (6 bases). V lost 3 bases and J lost 8, with 13 bases in between. The CDR3 runs 13 residues. CDR1 and CDR2 (germline): MGHDK, SYGVNS. The CDR3 region has the DNA TGTGCCAGCAGTGAGCAGGGGAGGGAGGGCTACACCTTC. It codes for CASSEQGREGYTF.

This clone was seen a handful of times. V usage is TRBV19 and J usage is TRBJ2-7; D may be TRBD2 (5 bases). The CDR3 totals 16 residues. Trimming took 5 bases from V and 3 from J, leaving 20 bases between them. CDR1 and CDR2 from the germline V gene are LNHDA and SQIVND (reference sequence). CDR3 sequence: CASSDTAEAAIYEQYF. The CDR3 DNA reads as TGTGCCAGTAGTGACACCGCGGAGGCAGCCATCTACGAGCAGTACTTC.

Details on this clone: A read error may account for a junction end that differs from germline. The J gene is TRBJ2-4, the V gene TRBV27; 12 bases agree with TRBD2. This CDR3 contains 17 residues. Germline V CDR1 and CDR2: MNHEY, SMNVEV (reference sequence). This CDR3 is CASQTSGGPRAKNSQYF. CDR3 coding DNA: TGTGCCAGCCAGACTAGCGGGGGCCCTAGAGCCAAAAACAGTCAGTACTTC.

V usage is TRBV18 and J usage is TRBJ2-2; weak D call: TRBD2 (5 bases). The germline V and J ends were trimmed by 4 bases and 5 bases, with 17 bases remaining between them. CDR1 is KGHSH and CDR2 is LQKENI in the germline V gene. This CDR3 contains 16 residues. The DNA for the CDR3 is TGTGCCAGCTCACTACAGAGCGGAGCCGGGACCGGGGAGCTGTTTTTT. Amino acids: CASSLQSGAGTGELFF.

The rearrangement uses TRBV19 and TRBJ1-5; TRBD1 aligns across 7 bases. V dropped 6 bases and J dropped 2; count of bases not matched to a gene: 7. This CDR3 is 15 amino acids long. Germline CDR1 LNHDA, CDR2 SQIVND (reference sequence). The CDR3: CASRDAGGGNQPQHF. The CDR3 region has the DNA TGTGCCAGTAGGGATGCAGGGGGTGGCAATCAGCCCCAGCATTTT. Filled out from reference TRBV19 and TRBJ1-5, the complete variable domain reads DGGITQSPKYLFRKEGQNVTLSCEQNLNHDAMYWYRQDPGQGLRLIYYSQIVNDFQKGDIAEGYSVSREKKESFPLTVTSAQKNPTAFYLCASRDAGGGNQPQHFGDGTRLSIL.

J is TRBJ1-1 and V is TRBV29-1, with D possibly TRBD1 on 6 matching bases. CDR1 is SQVTM, CDR2 ANQGSEA, per germline. This CDR3 has 12 amino acids. Trimming shortened V by 6 bases and J by 5 bases, and 13 bases separated the two germline ends. The CDR3 DNA follows: TGCAGCGTCCTACGGGGGGCTACTGAAGCTTTCTTT. Protein: CSVLRGATEAFF.

This clone was seen only a few times. This chain links TRBV30 with TRBJ2-7; 8 bases are shared with TRBD1. Losses at the gene ends were 2 bases for V and 6 bases for J; bases not matched to a gene: 9. The CDR3 consists of 14 residues. In germline, CDR1 is GTSNPN, CDR2 SVGIG (reference sequence). The CDR3 nucleotides are TGTGCCTGGAGTAGGACAGGGTTGATCGGCGAGCAGTACTTC. Amino acid sequence: CAWSRTGLIGEQYF.

The chain has TRBV2 and TRBJ1-1, with D hard to call. Between the trimmed V and J ends, which lost 6 bases and 3 bases, there was a span of 8 bases. CDR1 is SNHLY and CDR2 is FYNNEI in the germline V gene. The CDR3 is made up of 12 amino acids. The CDR3: CASSAGHTEAFF. The CDR3 nucleotides are TGTGCCAGCAGCGCAGGCCACACTGAAGCTTTCTTT.

J is TRBJ1-1 and V is TRBV7-6; TRBD1 matches at 8 bases. The CDR3 consists of 13 residues. Trimming took 1 base from V and 5 from J; bases not matched to a gene: 0. CDR1 SGHVS and CDR2 FNYEAQ come from the germline V gene. CDR3 DNA: TGTGCCAGCAGCTTAGGGACAGGGACTGAAGCTTTCTTT. Amino acids: CASSLGTGTEAFF.

The genes are TRBV7-9 and TRBJ2-7, with 15 positions matching TRBD2. The CDR3 consists of 17 residues. CDR1 is SEHNR and CDR2 is FQNEAQ in the germline V gene (reference sequence). V gave up 5 bases and J gave up 0 bases; unmatched junction bases: 5. The CDR3 DNA sequence: TGTGCCAGCAGCCCGGGACTAGCGGGGGGATCCTCCTACGAGCAGTACTTC. This translates into CASSPGLAGGSSYEQYF.

V usage is TRBV7-3 and J usage is TRBJ1-2, with D unclear. The CDR3 has 17 residues. CDR1 SGHTA and CDR2 FQGTGA come from the germline V gene. V dropped 0 bases and J dropped 4 bases, with 18 bases sitting between them. The DNA of the CDR3 is TGTGCCAGCAGCTTAACCTCTAGTGCCGGAGAGGTCTATGGCTACACCTTC. It is translated as CASSLTSSAGEVYGYTF. Together with reference TRBV7-3 and TRBJ1-2, the CDR3 gives the full variable domain: GAGVSQTPSNKVTEKGKYVELRCDPISGHTALYWYRQSLGQGPEFLIYFQGTGAADDSGLPNDRFFAVRPEGSVSTLKIQRTERGDSAVYLCASSLTSSAGEVYGYTFGSGTRLTVV.

The CDR3 is CASSLASGSNSYEQYF. CDR3 bases: TGTGCCAGCAGCTTAGCGAGCGGCTCCAATTCCTACGAGCAGTACTTC. The chain uses TRBV7-2 and TRBJ2-7; maybe TRBD2 (5 bases). Germline assignment: CDR1 SGHTA and CDR2 FQGNSA. This CDR3 spans 16 amino acids. Trimming removed 0 bases from V and 1 base from J, with 13 bases in between.